This T cell receptor (beta chain) was identified in a study of radiotherapy plus CTLA-4 blockade in lung cancer. This clone was seen once. Profiling relied on immunoSEQ multiplex PCR, and the TCRdb table lists in-frame clones only, not all of them. The repertoire consists of tens of thousands of clones, with roughly four fifths occurring once and the leading ten covering roughly 0.87%. V lost 4 bases to trimming and J lost 5 bases; unmatched junction nucleotides: 8. The germline V gene has CDR1 SGHTA and CDR2 FQGNSA. This CDR3 is built from 17 residues. This chain connects TRBV7-2 to TRBJ2-1; TRBD2 agrees at 13 bases. The sequences come from peripheral blood, collected from a patient treated with radiotherapy plus ipilimumab. The sequence came from a human donor with non-small cell lung cancer who had stable disease on radiotherapy plus ipilimumab. CDR3 in DNA: TGTGCCAGCAGCTCGGGGGGTGGGACTAGCGGGAACAATGAGCAGTTCTTC. Amino acids: CASSSGGGTSGNNEQFF.